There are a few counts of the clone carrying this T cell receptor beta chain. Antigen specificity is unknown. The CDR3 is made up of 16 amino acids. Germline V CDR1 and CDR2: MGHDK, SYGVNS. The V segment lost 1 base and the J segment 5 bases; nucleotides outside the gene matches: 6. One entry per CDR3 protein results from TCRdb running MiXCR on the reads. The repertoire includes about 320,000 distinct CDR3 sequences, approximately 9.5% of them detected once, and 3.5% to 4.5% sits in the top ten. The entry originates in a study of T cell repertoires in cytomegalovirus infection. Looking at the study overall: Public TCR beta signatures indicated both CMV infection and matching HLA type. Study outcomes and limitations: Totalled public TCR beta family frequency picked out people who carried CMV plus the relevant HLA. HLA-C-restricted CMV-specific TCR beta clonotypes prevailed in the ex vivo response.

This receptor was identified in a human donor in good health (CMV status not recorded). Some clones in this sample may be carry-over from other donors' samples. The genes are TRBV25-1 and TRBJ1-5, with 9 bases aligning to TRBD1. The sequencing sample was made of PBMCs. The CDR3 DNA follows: TGTGCCAGCAGTGAATGGGGGGGACAGGGCGATCAGCCCCAGCATTTT. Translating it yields CASSEWGGQGDQPQHF.